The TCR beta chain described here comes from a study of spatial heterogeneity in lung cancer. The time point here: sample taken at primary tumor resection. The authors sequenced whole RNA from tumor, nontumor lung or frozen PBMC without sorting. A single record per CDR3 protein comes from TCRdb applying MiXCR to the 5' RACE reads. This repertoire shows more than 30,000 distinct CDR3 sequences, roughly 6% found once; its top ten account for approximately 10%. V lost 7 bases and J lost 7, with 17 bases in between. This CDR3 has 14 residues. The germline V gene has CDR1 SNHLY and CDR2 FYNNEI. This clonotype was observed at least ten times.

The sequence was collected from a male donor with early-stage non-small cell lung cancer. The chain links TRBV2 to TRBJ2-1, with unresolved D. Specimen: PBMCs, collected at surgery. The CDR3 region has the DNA TGTGCCAGCATGTGGATCCCTATTGGGAATGAGCAGTTCTTC. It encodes CASMWIPIGNEQFF. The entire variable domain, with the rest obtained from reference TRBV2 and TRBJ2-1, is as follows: EPEVTQTPSHQVTQMGQEVILRCVPISNHLYFYWYRQILGQKVEFLVSFYNNEISEKSEIFDDQFSVERPDGSNFTLKIRSTKLEDSAMYFCASMWIPIGNEQFFGPGTRLTVL.